The 21 T cell receptor beta chains below all came from one sample that was sequenced in a study of T cell responses to AZD1222 COVID-19 vaccine. Assay used: immunoSEQ multiplex PCR; TCRdb lists only in-frame clones, some missing. The repertoire has about 130,000 clones, approximately 86% of them found once; the top ten carry 1.3% to 1.5%. Sequenced material: peripheral blood, taken on day 0 of AZD1222 vaccination. Receptors originate from an adult in good health.

The chain employs TRBV2 and TRBJ1-3; possibly TRBD1 for D (5 bases). From germline, CDR1 is SNHLY and CDR2 FYNNEI. The CDR3 length is 13 residues. Trimming removed 7 bases from V and 6 bases from J, with 13 bases in between. CDR3 protein: CASTPPGQNTIYF. CDR3 coding DNA: TGTGCCAGCACCCCCCCAGGGCAAAACACCATATATTTT.

The CDR3 reads CASSIGGGGWTQYF. In DNA form, the CDR3 reads TGTGCCAGTAGTATAGGTGGGGGCGGATGGACCCAGTACTTC. This sequence joins TRBV19 and TRBJ2-5; tentatively, D is TRBD1 (6 bases). Trimming cost V 1 base and J 7 bases, with 13 bases left between them. In germline, CDR1 is LNHDA, CDR2 SQIVND (reference sequence). The CDR3 runs to 14 residues.

This rearrangement joins TRBV15 to TRBJ2-1; D is tentatively TRBD1 or TRBD2 (5 bases each). CDR3 size: 15 residues. Looked up from germline, CDR1 is LNHNV and CDR2 is YYDKDF (reference sequence). Trimming removed 2 bases at V and 8 bases at J, with 16 bases between. CDR3 region: CATSRTLERGDEQFF. As DNA, the CDR3 is TGTGCCACCAGCAGAACCCTAGAGAGGGGCGATGAGCAGTTCTTC.

This clone was seen only a few times. This chain links TRBV7-2 with TRBJ2-7; 8 bases fit TRBD2. V lost 3 bases and J lost 2; bases outside the gene matches: 6. The CDR3 covers 15 residues. In germline, CDR1 is SGHTA, CDR2 FQGNSA. The DNA of the CDR3 is TGTGCCAGCAGCTTGGGCGGGGGGCCAACCTACGAGCAGTACTTC. The encoded protein is CASSLGGGPTYEQYF.

The V gene is TRBV7-2, the J gene TRBJ1-6, with TRBD1 identical over 9 bases. The CDR3 is 14 residues long. After removal of 7 bases from V and 10 bases from J, the junction contained 8 bases not matched to a gene. The germline gives CDR1 SGHTA, CDR2 FQGNSA. This chain's CDR3 is CASTPGTGFSPLHF. The CDR3 region has the DNA TGTGCCAGCACCCCGGGGACAGGGTTCTCACCCCTCCACTTT.

The chain carries TRBV18 and TRBJ2-7; D assignment may be TRBD1 or TRBD2 (5 bases each). Germline-derived CDR1 and CDR2 are KGHSH and LQKENI. V was shortened by 3 bases and J by 6 bases, with 9 bases between the two germline ends. CDR3 size: 12 residues. The CDR3 loop reads CASSPGPIEQYF. The CDR3 region has the DNA TGTGCCAGCTCACCGGGACCCATCGAGCAGTACTTC.

The genes are TRBV6-2 or TRBV6-3 and TRBJ1-1; D gene unclear. V gave up 5 bases and J gave up 0 bases, with 13 bases separating them. Per the germline V gene, CDR1 is MNHEY and CDR2 is SVGEGT. This CDR3 comprises 15 residues. CDR3 in DNA: TGTGCCAGCAGTCAAAACCCGACCATGAACACTGAAGCTTTCTTT. Translation gives CASSQNPTMNTEAFF.

The chain carries TRBV7-9 and TRBJ1-3; possibly TRBD1 for D (5 bases). CDR3 length: 14 amino acids. The V gene's germline CDR1 is SEHNR and CDR2 FQNEAQ (reference sequence). The V and J ends lost 7 bases and 0 bases respectively, with 10 bases between them. The CDR3 loop is CASNPGLSGNTIYF. The CDR3 region has the DNA TGTGCCAGCAACCCGGGGCTCTCTGGAAACACCATATATTTT.

The chain carries TRBV24-1 and TRBJ1-5; 8 bases fit TRBD1. Germline V gene data show CDR1 as KGHDR and CDR2 as SFDVKD. The CDR3 runs to 14 residues. V lost 3 bases and J lost 5; bases outside the gene matches: 2. The CDR3 protein is CATSDRQGYQPQHF. For the CDR3, the DNA is TGTGCCACCAGTGATCGACAGGGGTATCAGCCCCAGCATTTT.

This clone occurred a few times. The chain combines TRBV4-1 with TRBJ2-1; possibly TRBD2 for D (5 bases). Germline CDR1 MGHRA, CDR2 YSYEKL. CDR3 length: 20 residues. Trimming took off 0 bases at V and 7 bases at J, with 28 bases between the two ends. The CDR3, as DNA: TGCGCCAGCAGCCAAGACCTTTTCGTTTTGAAACAGCGGTTCGGAAATGAGCAGTTCTTC. Amino acid sequence: CASSQDLFVLKQRFGNEQFF.

This chain uses TRBV3-1 (or the pseudogene TRBV3-2) with TRBJ1-1; D might be TRBD1 (6 bases). Germline V gene sequence: CDR1 LGHDT, CDR2 YNNKEL (reference sequence). V gave up 1 base and J gave up 5 bases, with 14 bases separating them. The CDR3 has 15 residues. CDR3 loop: CASSQAYRVGTEAFF. In nucleotides, the CDR3 is TGTGCCAGCAGCCAAGCATACAGGGTCGGAACTGAAGCTTTCTTT.

V usage is TRBV4-3 and J usage is TRBJ2-7, with a tentative D call TRBD1 (6 bases). CDR1 LGHNA and CDR2 YSLEER come from the germline V gene. This CDR3 comprises 15 residues. Trimming shortened V by 2 bases and J by 9 bases, and 20 bases separated the two germline ends. The CDR3 nucleotides are TGCGCCAGCAGCCAACTCACAGGGTACCCGTCGCCGCAGTACTTC. Its protein product is CASSQLTGYPSPQYF.

The genes are TRBV2 and TRBJ2-5, with D possibly being TRBD2 (5 bases). The CDR3 length is 14 residues. The ends were cut back, 7 bases at V and 5 bases at J, with 17 bases in the middle. The V gene's germline CDR1 is SNHLY and CDR2 FYNNEI. The CDR3 loop reads CASTQAAGGETQYF. The CDR3, as DNA: TGTGCCAGCACCCAGGCTGCGGGTGGGGAGACCCAGTACTTC.

The V and J genes are TRBV24-1 and TRBJ2-5; 9 positions match TRBD2. J gave up 0 bases and V 2 bases, and 12 bases lay outside the gene matches. From germline, CDR1 is KGHDR and CDR2 SFDVKD. The CDR3 has 19 amino acids. CDR3 in amino acids: CATSDWPPLAGTYQETQYF. CDR3 bases: TGTGCCACCAGTGATTGGCCCCCCCTAGCGGGGACTTACCAAGAGACCCAGTACTTC.

The chain has TRBV28 and TRBJ1-3, with D unresolved. The CDR3 runs 14 residues. CDR1 and CDR2 (germline): MDHEN, SYDVKM. V dropped 7 bases and J dropped 4 bases, with 14 bases sitting between them. CDR3 in DNA: TGTGCCAGCACTGCCCTGGGGTCCGGAAACACCATATATTTT. It specifies CASTALGSGNTIYF.

The chain joins TRBV3-1 (or the pseudogene TRBV3-2) to TRBJ2-7; 8 bases are a match to TRBD1. The CDR3 spans 15 residues. Germline trimming cut 4 bases from V and 0 bases from J; bases unmatched to any gene: 5. CDR1 and CDR2 from the germline V gene are LGHDT and YNNKEL (reference sequence). This CDR3 reads CASSPRTGSSYEQYF. As DNA, the CDR3 is TGTGCCAGCAGCCCCCGGACAGGGAGCTCCTACGAGCAGTACTTC.

The chain links TRBV14 to TRBJ2-7, with D unresolved. The V gene's germline CDR1 is SGHDN and CDR2 FVKESK. The CDR3 spans 15 residues. Deletions cut 3 bases from V and 3 bases from J, with 15 bases between. CDR3 in amino acids: CASSQTLVSHYEQYF. The CDR3 nucleotides read TGTGCCAGCAGCCAGACCCTGGTCAGCCACTACGAGCAGTACTTC.

The chain combines TRBV4-1 with TRBJ2-2, with D maybe TRBD2 (6 bases). This CDR3 region has 14 residues. The V end lost 1 base, the J end lost 6 bases, and 9 bases lay between the germline ends. CDR1 is MGHRA and CDR2 is YSYEKL in the germline V gene. CDR3 coding DNA: TGCGCCAGCAGCCAAGGTGGCGGGGCCGGGGAGCTGTTTTTT. Translated, it gives CASSQGGGAGELFF.

V gene TRBV2 combines with J gene TRBJ2-4; maybe TRBD1 (5 bases). CDR1 and CDR2 (germline): SNHLY, FYNNEI. The CDR3 is 12 amino acids. The V gene lost 8 bases and the J gene lost 6 bases, with 11 bases spanning the gap. CDR3 amino acids: CASLSQGNIQYF. The CDR3 DNA sequence: TGTGCCAGCCTTTCTCAGGGAAACATTCAGTACTTC.

The chain employs TRBV29-1 and TRBJ2-1; possibly TRBD1 or TRBD2 for D (6 bases each). Trimming removed 0 bases from V and 0 bases from J, with 12 bases in between. CDR1 and CDR2 from the germline V gene are SQVTM and ANQGSEA. There are 16 residues in the CDR3. CDR3 DNA: TGCAGCGTTGAAGAAGGGGGACTTCTCTCCTACAATGAGCAGTTCTTC. Its translation: CSVEEGGLLSYNEQFF.

The chain couples TRBV4-2 to TRBJ2-3; perhaps TRBD2 as D (6 bases). The germline V and J ends were trimmed by 1 base and 0 bases, with 14 bases remaining between them. This CDR3 contains 17 residues. Germline CDR1 and CDR2: LGHNA and YNFKEQ. CDR3 nucleotides: TGTGCCAGCAGCCAAGGGGGCCGGGGGACTAGCACAGATACGCAGTATTTT. The encoded protein is CASSQGGRGTSTDTQYF.